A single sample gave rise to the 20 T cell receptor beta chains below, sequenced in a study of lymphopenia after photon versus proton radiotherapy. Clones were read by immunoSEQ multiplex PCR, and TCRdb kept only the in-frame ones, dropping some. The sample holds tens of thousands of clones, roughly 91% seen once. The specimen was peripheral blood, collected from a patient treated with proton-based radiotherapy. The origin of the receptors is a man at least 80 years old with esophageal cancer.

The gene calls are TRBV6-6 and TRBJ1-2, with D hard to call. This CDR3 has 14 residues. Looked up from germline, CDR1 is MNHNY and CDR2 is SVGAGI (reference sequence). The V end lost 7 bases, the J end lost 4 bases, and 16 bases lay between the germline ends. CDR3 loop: CASTALEEGYGYTF. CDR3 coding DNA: TGTGCCAGCACCGCACTGGAAGAGGGCTATGGCTACACCTTC.

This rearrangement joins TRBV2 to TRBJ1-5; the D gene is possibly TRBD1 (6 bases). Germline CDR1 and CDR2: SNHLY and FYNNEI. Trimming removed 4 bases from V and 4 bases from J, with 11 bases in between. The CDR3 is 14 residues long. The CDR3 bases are TGTGCCAGCAGTGGTCGGACAGCTAATCAGCCCCAGCATTTT. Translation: CASSGRTANQPQHF.

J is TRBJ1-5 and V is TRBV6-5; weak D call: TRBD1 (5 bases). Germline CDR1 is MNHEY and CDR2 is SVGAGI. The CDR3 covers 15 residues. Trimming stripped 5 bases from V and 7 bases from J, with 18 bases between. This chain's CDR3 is CASSQQAGEGQPQHF. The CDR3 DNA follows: TGTGCCAGCAGTCAGCAGGCGGGGGAAGGCCAGCCCCAGCATTTT.

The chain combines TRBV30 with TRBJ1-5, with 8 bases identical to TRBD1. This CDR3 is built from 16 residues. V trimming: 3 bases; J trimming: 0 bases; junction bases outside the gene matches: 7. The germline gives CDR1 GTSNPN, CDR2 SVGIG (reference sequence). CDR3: CAWRKTGVYSNQPQHF. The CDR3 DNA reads TGTGCCTGGAGGAAGACAGGGGTCTATAGCAATCAGCCCCAGCATTTT.

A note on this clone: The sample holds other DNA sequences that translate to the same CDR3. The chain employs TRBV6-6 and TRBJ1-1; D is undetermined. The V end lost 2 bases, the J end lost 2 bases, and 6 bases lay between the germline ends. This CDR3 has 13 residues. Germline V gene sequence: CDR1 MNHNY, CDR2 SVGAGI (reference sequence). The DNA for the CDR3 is TGTGCCAGCAGTTACAGCAGAAACACTGAAGCTTTCTTT. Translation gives CASSYSRNTEAFF.

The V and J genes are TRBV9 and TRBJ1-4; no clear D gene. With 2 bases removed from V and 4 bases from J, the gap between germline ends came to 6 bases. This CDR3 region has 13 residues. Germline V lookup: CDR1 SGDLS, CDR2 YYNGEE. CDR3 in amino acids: CASSVENNEKLFF. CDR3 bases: TGTGCCAGCAGCGTGGAGAATAATGAAAAACTGTTTTTT.

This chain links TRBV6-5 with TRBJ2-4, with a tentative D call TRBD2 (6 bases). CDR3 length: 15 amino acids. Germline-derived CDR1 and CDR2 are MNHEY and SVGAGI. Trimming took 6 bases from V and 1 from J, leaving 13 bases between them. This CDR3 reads CASRAGGEAKNIQYF. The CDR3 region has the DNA TGTGCCAGCAGGGCAGGCGGGGAGGCCAAAAACATTCAGTACTTC.

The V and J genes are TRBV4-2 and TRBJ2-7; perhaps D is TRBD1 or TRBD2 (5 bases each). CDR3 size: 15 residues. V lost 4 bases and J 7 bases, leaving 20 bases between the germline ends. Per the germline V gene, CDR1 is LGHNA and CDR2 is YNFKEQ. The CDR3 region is CASSPLTSGLGEQYF. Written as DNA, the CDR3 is TGTGCCAGCAGCCCTCTAACGTCGGGGCTTGGGGAGCAGTACTTC.

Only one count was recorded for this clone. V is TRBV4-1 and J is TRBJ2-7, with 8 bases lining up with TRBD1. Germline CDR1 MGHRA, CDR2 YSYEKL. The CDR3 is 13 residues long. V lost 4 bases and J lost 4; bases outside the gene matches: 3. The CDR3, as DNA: TGCGCCAGCAGCCTCAGGACAGGGTACGAGCAGTACTTC. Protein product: CASSLRTGYEQYF.

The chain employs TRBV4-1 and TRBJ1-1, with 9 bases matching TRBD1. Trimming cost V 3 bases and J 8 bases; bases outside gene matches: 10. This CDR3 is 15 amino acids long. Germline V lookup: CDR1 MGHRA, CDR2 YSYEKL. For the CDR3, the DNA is TGCGCCAGCAGCCAGAGGGACAGGGAAAGGACCGAAGCTTTCTTT. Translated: CASSQRDRERTEAFF.

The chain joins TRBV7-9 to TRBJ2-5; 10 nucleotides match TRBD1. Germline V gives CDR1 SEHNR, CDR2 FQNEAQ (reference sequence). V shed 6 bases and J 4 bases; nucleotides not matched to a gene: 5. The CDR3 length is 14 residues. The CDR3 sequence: CASRTDRGGETQYF. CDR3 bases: TGTGCCAGCAGAACGGACAGGGGGGGAGAGACCCAGTACTTC.

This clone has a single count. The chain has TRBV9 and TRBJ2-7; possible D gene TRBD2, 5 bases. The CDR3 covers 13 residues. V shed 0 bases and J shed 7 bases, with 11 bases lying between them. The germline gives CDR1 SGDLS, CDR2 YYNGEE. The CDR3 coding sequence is TGTGCCAGCAGCGTAGACCCTCGGGGTGAGCAGTACTTC. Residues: CASSVDPRGEQYF.

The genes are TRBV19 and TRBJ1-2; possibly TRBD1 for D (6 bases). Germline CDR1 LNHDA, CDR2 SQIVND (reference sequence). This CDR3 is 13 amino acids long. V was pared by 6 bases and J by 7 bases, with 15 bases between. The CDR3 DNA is TGTGCCAGTAGGATGGACAGATCAACTGGCTACACCTTC. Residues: CASRMDRSTGYTF.

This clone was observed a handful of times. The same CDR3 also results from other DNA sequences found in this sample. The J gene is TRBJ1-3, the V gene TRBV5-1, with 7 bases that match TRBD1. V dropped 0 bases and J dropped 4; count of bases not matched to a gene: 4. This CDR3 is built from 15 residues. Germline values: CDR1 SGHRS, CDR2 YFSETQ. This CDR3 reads CASSLGQGGGNTIYF. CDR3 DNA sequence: TGCGCCAGCAGCTTGGGGCAGGGGGGAGGAAACACCATATATTTT.

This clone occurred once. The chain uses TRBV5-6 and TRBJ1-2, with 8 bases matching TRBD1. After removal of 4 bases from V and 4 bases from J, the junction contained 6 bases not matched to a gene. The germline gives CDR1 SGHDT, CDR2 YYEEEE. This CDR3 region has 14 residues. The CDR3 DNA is TGTGCCAGCAGCCGTGGACAGGGCCTCTATGGCTACACCTTC. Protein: CASSRGQGLYGYTF.

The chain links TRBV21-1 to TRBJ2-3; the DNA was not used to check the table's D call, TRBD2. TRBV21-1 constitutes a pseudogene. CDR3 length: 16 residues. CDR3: CASSKVGSGRGDTQYF. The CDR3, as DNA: TGTGCCAGCAGCAAAGTGGGCAGCGGGAGGGGGGATACGCAGTATTTT.

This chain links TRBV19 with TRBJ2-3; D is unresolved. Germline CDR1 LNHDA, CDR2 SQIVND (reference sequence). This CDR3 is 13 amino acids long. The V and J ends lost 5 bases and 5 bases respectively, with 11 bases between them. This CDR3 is CASSSREVDTQYF. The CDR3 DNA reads TGTGCCAGTAGTTCCCGAGAGGTAGATACGCAGTATTTT.

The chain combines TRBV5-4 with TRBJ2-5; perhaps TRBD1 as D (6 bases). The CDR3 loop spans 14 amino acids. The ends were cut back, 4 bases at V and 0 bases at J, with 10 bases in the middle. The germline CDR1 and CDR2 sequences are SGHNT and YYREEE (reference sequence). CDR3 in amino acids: CASSGTGNQETQYF. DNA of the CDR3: TGTGCCAGCAGCGGTACAGGGAACCAAGAGACCCAGTACTTC.

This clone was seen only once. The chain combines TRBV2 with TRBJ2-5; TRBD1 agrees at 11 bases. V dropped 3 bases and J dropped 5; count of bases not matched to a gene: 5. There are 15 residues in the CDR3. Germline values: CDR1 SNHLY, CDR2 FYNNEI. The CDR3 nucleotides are TGTGCCAGCAGTGAGAGGACAGGGGGCTCGGAGACCCAGTACTTC. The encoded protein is CASSERTGGSETQYF. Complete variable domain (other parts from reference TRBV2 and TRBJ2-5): EPEVTQTPSHQVTQMGQEVILRCVPISNHLYFYWYRQILGQKVEFLVSFYNNEISEKSEIFDDQFSVERPDGSNFTLKIRSTKLEDSAMYFCASSERTGGSETQYFGPGTRLLVL.

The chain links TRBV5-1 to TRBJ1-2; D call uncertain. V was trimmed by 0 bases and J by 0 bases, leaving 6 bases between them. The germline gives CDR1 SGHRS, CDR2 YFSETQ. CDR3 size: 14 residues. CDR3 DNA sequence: TGCGCCAGCAGCTTGGTTGGGGCTAACTATGGCTACACCTTC. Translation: CASSLVGANYGYTF. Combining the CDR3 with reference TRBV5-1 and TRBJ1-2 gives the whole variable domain KAGVTQTPRYLIKTRGQQVTLSCSPISGHRSVSWYQQTPGQGLQFLFEYFSETQRNKGNFPGRFSGRQFSNSRSEMNVSTLELGDSALYLCASSLVGANYGYTFGSGTRLTVV.